These 27 T cell receptor beta chains were all obtained from the same sample, sequenced in a study of T cells in Graves' hyperthyroidism and ophthalmopathy. TCR beta CDR3 sequences were amplified from RNA transcripts. Carried out on the TCR CDR3, a first-round RT-PCR used the HTBI primer set. TCRdb ran MiXCR on the multiplex PCR reads and lists one entry per CDR3 protein. Of about 200,000 distinct CDR3 sequences listed, about 15% are singletons. Specimen: blood. The receptors were gathered from a man aged 45 to 65 with Graves' hyperthyroidism.

The chain has TRBV12-3 or TRBV12-4 and TRBJ2-1; 8 bases line up with TRBD2. This CDR3 comprises 15 residues. Unmatched junction bases numbered 8, after V lost 7 bases and J lost 3 bases. The CDR3 coding sequence is TGTGCCAGCACCGAAGCGGGGGCCAACTACAATGAGCAGTTCTTC. This translates into CASTEAGANYNEQFF.

Many counts were recorded for this clonotype. The rearrangement joins TRBV12-3 or TRBV12-4 to TRBJ2-7; perhaps TRBD1 as D (5 bases). V was cut by 6 bases and J by 5 bases, with 8 bases left in between. This CDR3 spans 11 amino acids. This CDR3 is CASSRVNEQYF. The CDR3 DNA reads as TGTGCCAGCAGCAGGGTCAACGAGCAGTACTTC.

CDR3 region: CASSPTRQGWQPQHF. DNA for the CDR3: TGTGCCAGCAGTCCCACTAGACAGGGCTGGCAGCCCCAGCATTTT. The chain combines TRBV2 with TRBJ1-5; the match to TRBD1 covers 7 bases. V dropped 5 bases and J dropped 7; count of bases not matched to a gene: 11. Per the germline V gene, CDR1 is SNHLY and CDR2 is FYNNEI. CDR3 length: 15 amino acids.

The chain joins TRBV4-1 to TRBJ1-6; no firm D call. Germline loops: CDR1 MGHRA, CDR2 YSYEKL. The CDR3 is 13 amino acids. V gave up 3 bases and J gave up 12 bases, with 12 bases separating them. CDR3 loop: CASSQTPGGPLHF. In DNA form, the CDR3 reads TGCGCCAGCAGCCAGACGCCCGGCGGACCCCTCCACTTT.

Comment on this clonotype: The junction and the germline gene differ at one end; a read error may be behind it. The chain has TRBV2 and TRBJ2-2, with D possibly being TRBD1 (6 bases). Germline assignment: CDR1 SNHLY and CDR2 FYNNEI. This CDR3 has 16 amino acids. The CDR3 DNA reads TGTGCCAGCGGGGCGGCATCCGGACAGCTCACCGGGAAGCTGTTTTTT. Protein sequence: CASGAASGQLTGKLFF.

This clonotype occurred many times. The chain couples TRBV20-1 to TRBJ2-3; 9 bases line up with TRBD2. The V gene end was trimmed by 3 bases and the J gene end by 5 bases; junction bases not matched to a gene: 0. The CDR3 is made up of 12 amino acids. The V gene's germline CDR1 is DFQATT and CDR2 SNEGSKA (reference sequence). The CDR3 sequence: CSARTSGDTQYF. CDR3 in DNA: TGCAGTGCTAGGACTAGCGGAGATACGCAGTATTTT.

This clonotype was seen only a few times. The chain uses TRBV10-3 and TRBJ2-3; TRBD1 might be the D (6 bases). The CDR3 runs 15 residues. The germline V gene encodes CDR1 ENHRY and CDR2 SYGVKD. With 0 bases removed from V and 1 base from J, the gap between germline ends came to 8 bases. Here the CDR3 reads CAISESRGGTDTQYF. CDR3 sequence (DNA): TGTGCCATCAGTGAGTCCAGGGGCGGCACAGATACGCAGTATTTT.

The V gene is TRBV5-1, the J gene TRBJ2-1, with 12 positions matching TRBD2. V was clipped by 3 bases and J by 8 bases; unmatched bases: 9. The CDR3 totals 16 residues. Germline assignment: CDR1 SGHRS and CDR2 YFSETQ. The CDR3 nucleotides are TGCGCCAGCAGCTCCGGTCGACTAGCGGGAGTAGATGAGCAGTTCTTC. Translation gives CASSSGRLAGVDEQFF.

The table lists this clonotype with many counts. The rearrangement links TRBV29-1 to TRBJ2-1, with 7 positions matching TRBD2. The CDR3 consists of 12 residues. The germline CDR1 and CDR2 sequences are SQVTM and ANQGSEA. V shed 6 bases, J shed 10 bases, and the junction held 9 bases outside the gene matches. This CDR3 is CSVPSLGGEQFF. The CDR3 region has the DNA TGCAGCGTGCCATCGTTGGGAGGGGAGCAGTTCTTC.

This clonotype was recorded at least ten times. The chain employs TRBV6-1 and TRBJ2-4; 8 nucleotides line up with TRBD1. This CDR3 has 13 residues. The germline V gene has CDR1 MNHNS and CDR2 SASEGT. Trimming at V came to 4 bases and at J to 6 bases, leaving 2 bases not matched to a gene. Here the CDR3 reads CASSVDRVNIQYF. Here the CDR3 DNA reads TGTGCCAGCAGTGTGGACAGGGTAAACATTCAGTACTTC.

This clonotype was counted many times. The chain is built from TRBV11-1 and TRBJ2-1; tentative D call: TRBD1 (5 bases). Per germline, CDR1 SGHAT and CDR2 FQDESV (reference sequence). Trimming cost V 5 bases and J 0 bases, with 14 bases left between them. This CDR3 contains 16 residues. The CDR3 bases are TGTGCCAGCAGCCAGTGGGGCAGACGCTCCTACAATGAGCAGTTCTTC. Its protein product is CASSQWGRRSYNEQFF.

This sequence joins TRBV6-2 or TRBV6-3 and TRBJ2-7; D unclear. The germline V gene has CDR1 MNHEY and CDR2 SVGEGT. The CDR3 loop spans 13 amino acids. Between the trimmed V and J ends, which lost 5 bases and 2 bases, there was a span of 10 bases. The CDR3 sequence: CASSRAATYEQYF. CDR3 in DNA: TGTGCCAGCAGTAGGGCAGCAACCTACGAGCAGTACTTC.

The sample holds many counts of this clonotype. The chain combines TRBV7-8 with TRBJ2-7; 11 bases line up with TRBD2. The V segment lost 4 bases and the J segment 0 bases; nucleotides outside the gene matches: 5. CDR3 length: 16 residues. The V gene's germline CDR1 is SGHVS and CDR2 FQNEAQ. CDR3 nucleotide sequence: TGTGCCAGCAGCTCCGGGACTAGCGGTTACTCCTACGAGCAGTACTTC. It encodes CASSSGTSGYSYEQYF.

J is TRBJ1-1 and V is TRBV29-1; no firm D call. The CDR3 sequence is 11 residues long. V lost 4 bases and J 1 base, leaving 4 bases between the germline ends. Germline V gives CDR1 SQVTM, CDR2 ANQGSEA. CDR3 nucleotides: TGCAGCGTTGTCAAGAACACTGAAGCTTTCTTT. The encoded protein is CSVVKNTEAFF.

The V and J genes are TRBV12-3 or TRBV12-4 and TRBJ2-2; D assignment may be TRBD1 or TRBD2 (6 bases each). The CDR3 has 14 amino acids. Between the trimmed V and J ends, which lost 3 bases and 7 bases, there was a span of 12 bases. The CDR3, as DNA: TGTGCCAGCAGTTTTTCAGGGGAGGTCGGGGAGCTGTTTTTT. Its protein product is CASSFSGEVGELFF.

At least ten counts were recorded for this clonotype. J is TRBJ1-1 and V is TRBV30; D unresolved. V was shortened by 4 bases and J by 8 bases, with 17 bases between the two germline ends. The CDR3 is made up of 13 amino acids. Germline V lookup: CDR1 GTSNPN, CDR2 SVGIG (reference sequence). The CDR3, as DNA: TGTGCCTGGACCGTCCCCCTCGGTAGGGAAGCTTTCTTT. Protein product: CAWTVPLGREAFF.

This clonotype was seen many times. The gene calls are TRBV28 and TRBJ2-2, with 7 bases identical to TRBD2. Germline trimming cut 5 bases from V and 3 bases from J; bases unmatched to any gene: 12. In germline, CDR1 is MDHEN, CDR2 SYDVKM. This CDR3 has 17 residues. The CDR3, as DNA: TGTGCCAGCAGTGCGTCGGGGGAGGGCACGGACACCGGGGAGCTGTTTTTT. It is translated as CASSASGEGTDTGELFF.

The V gene is TRBV7-9, the J gene TRBJ2-1, with D tentatively TRBD2 (5 bases). Trimming removed 6 bases at V and 7 bases at J, with 16 bases between. This CDR3 comprises 14 residues. CDR1 is SEHNR, CDR2 FQNEAQ, per germline (reference sequence). CDR3 DNA: TGTGCCAGCAGTCCGAGGTACAGACTAAATGAGCAGTTCTTC. Translating gives CASSPRYRLNEQFF.

This clonotype was observed many times. V and J are TRBV28 and TRBJ2-7; TRBD1 is a possible D gene (5 bases). V dropped 4 bases and J dropped 2 bases, with 9 bases sitting between them. Germline V gives CDR1 MDHEN, CDR2 SYDVKM. This CDR3 is built from 13 residues. The CDR3 DNA sequence: TGTGCCAGCAGTTCCAGGGTGCCCTACGAGCAGTACTTC. Protein sequence: CASSSRVPYEQYF.

The rearrangement uses TRBV15 and TRBJ1-1; TRBD1 aligns across 7 bases. This CDR3 has 15 amino acids. Germline V CDR1 and CDR2: LNHNV, YYDKDF (reference sequence). Trimming at V came to 1 base and at J to 4 bases, leaving 6 bases not matched to a gene. The CDR3 here is CATSRGKGAGTEAFF. CDR3 coding DNA: TGTGCCACCAGCAGAGGGAAGGGGGCCGGCACTGAAGCTTTCTTT.

This clonotype was picked up many times. V is TRBV11-3 and J is TRBJ2-7, with 7 bases matching TRBD2. Germline V CDR1 and CDR2: SGHNT, YENEEA. The CDR3 spans 14 residues. V trimming: 3 bases; J trimming: 3 bases; junction bases outside the gene matches: 5. This CDR3 reads CASSFRGSNYEQYF. The CDR3 DNA reads TGTGCCAGCAGCTTCCGCGGGAGCAACTACGAGCAGTACTTC.

The J gene is TRBJ2-7, the V gene TRBV6-1, with TRBD2 matching over 9 bases. V dropped 4 bases and J dropped 4; count of bases not matched to a gene: 5. Germline lookup yields CDR1 MNHNS and CDR2 SASEGT. The CDR3 loop spans 14 amino acids. The CDR3 nucleotides are TGTGCCAGCAGTGTGATTAGCGGGAGTTACGAGCAGTACTTC. Its translation: CASSVISGSYEQYF.

V and J are TRBV29-1 and TRBJ2-5, with TRBD2 matching 7 bases. Trimming took 0 bases from V and 4 from J; bases not matched to a gene: 8. The CDR3 spans 15 residues. CDR1 is SQVTM, CDR2 ANQGSEA, per germline. The CDR3 sequence is CSVEDAGRGIETQYF. CDR3 bases: TGCAGCGTTGAAGACGCGGGGAGGGGAATAGAGACCCAGTACTTC.

A remark on this clonotype: One end of the junction fails to match germline, which may point to a read error. The V call is TRBV7-9, the J call TRBJ1-2; D gene unclear. Germline CDR1 is SEHNR and CDR2 is FQNEAQ (reference sequence). CDR3 length: 9 residues. The CDR3 spells CASSLDFAF. In nucleotides, the CDR3 is TGTGCCAGCAGCTTAGATTTCGCCTTC. Full variable domain (missing parts from reference TRBV7-9 and TRBJ1-2): DTGVSQNPRHKITKRGQNVTFRCDPISEHNRLYWYRQTLGQGPEFLTYFQNEAQLEKSRLLSDRFSAERPKGSFSTLEIQRTEQGDSAMYLCASSLDFAFGSGTRLTVV.

This clonotype came up a few times. The V and J genes are TRBV5-4 and TRBJ2-5; TRBD2 agrees at 13 bases. V lost 0 bases to trimming and J lost 1 base; unmatched junction nucleotides: 6. Per germline, CDR1 SGHNT and CDR2 YYREEE (reference sequence). The CDR3 extends over 18 amino acids. The CDR3 nucleotides read TGTGCCAGCAGCTTGGGGGGGACTAGCGGGGATTCCCAAGAGACCCAGTACTTC. It is translated as CASSLGGTSGDSQETQYF.

The rearrangement uses TRBV20-1 and TRBJ1-1; tentative D call: TRBD1 (5 bases). Germline V gene lookup returns CDR1 DFQATT and CDR2 SNEGSKA (reference sequence). CDR3 size: 14 residues. V lost 3 bases and J 0 bases, leaving 11 bases between the germline ends. In DNA form, the CDR3 reads TGCAGTGCTAGGAACAGGAAGATGAACACTGAAGCTTTCTTT. Translation: CSARNRKMNTEAFF.

Ten or more counts support this clonotype. This chain joins TRBV28 and TRBJ1-5; the D gene is possibly TRBD1 (5 bases). The CDR3 is 15 amino acids. The germline gives CDR1 MDHEN, CDR2 SYDVKM. The V end was cut by 3 bases, the J end by 0 bases, with 9 bases between. CDR3 region: CASSLRGTSNQPQHF. The CDR3 DNA follows: TGTGCCAGCAGTTTGAGGGGAACTAGCAATCAGCCCCAGCATTTT.